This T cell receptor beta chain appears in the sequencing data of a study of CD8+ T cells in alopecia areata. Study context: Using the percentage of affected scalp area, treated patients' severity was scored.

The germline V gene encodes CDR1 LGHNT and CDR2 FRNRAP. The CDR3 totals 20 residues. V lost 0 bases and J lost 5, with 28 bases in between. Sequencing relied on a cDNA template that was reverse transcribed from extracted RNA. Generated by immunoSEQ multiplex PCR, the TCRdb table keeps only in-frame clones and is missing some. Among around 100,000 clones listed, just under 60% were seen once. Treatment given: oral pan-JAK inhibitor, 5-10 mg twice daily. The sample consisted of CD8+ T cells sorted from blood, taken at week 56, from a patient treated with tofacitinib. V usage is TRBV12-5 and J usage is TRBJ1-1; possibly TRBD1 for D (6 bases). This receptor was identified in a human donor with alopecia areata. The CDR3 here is CASGLVGGSFSGAPGTEAFF. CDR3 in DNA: TGTGCTAGTGGTTTGGTAGGGGGTTCGTTTTCAGGGGCGCCGGGGACTGAAGCTTTCTTT. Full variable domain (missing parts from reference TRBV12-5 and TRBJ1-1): DARVTQTPRHKVTEMGQEVTMRCQPILGHNTVFWYRQTMMQGLELLAYFRNRAPLDDSGMPKDRFSAEMPDATLATLKIQPSEPRDSAVYFCASGLVGGSFSGAPGTEAFFGQGTRLTVV.